This T cell receptor (beta chain) emerged from a study of cytomegalovirus exposure and HLA in healthy donors. The overall study: Genotyping of about 400 donors showed that approximately 83% belonged to the Caucasian-associated ancestry cluster. Study-level points and caveats: With high specificity and sensitivity, the classifier reportedly diagnosed cytomegalovirus status. 87-base-pair reads could not separate some V segments, including TRBV6-2 and TRBV6-3. No immune exposure information besides CMV serostatus was available.

The CDR3 length is 15 residues. V was pared by 4 bases and J by 2 bases, with 8 bases of the junction left unmatched. Germline V gene data show CDR1 as SGHNT and CDR2 as YYREEE (reference sequence). This clone was seen a few times. Its antigen is undetermined. The primer mix had 60 Vbeta and 13 Jbeta primers. Some clones are missing from TCRdb's copy, which holds only in-frame ones; the method was immunoSEQ multiplex PCR. The data show under 200,000 clones, over 75% seen once. Sequencing used PBMCs. The receptor comes from a woman between 45 and 65 years old in good health and CMV-seronegative. The rearrangement joins TRBV5-4 to TRBJ2-7; 8 bases map to TRBD2. The DNA for the CDR3 is TGTGCCAGCAGCGCGGGAGCGGGGGCCCCCTACGAGCAGTACTTC. It encodes CASSAGAGAPYEQYF. Supplemented by reference TRBV5-4 and TRBJ2-7, the full variable domain reads ETGVTQSPTHLIKTRGQQVTLRCSSQSGHNTVSWYQQALGQGPQFIFQYYREEENGRGNFPPRFSGLQFPNYSSELNVNALELDDSALYLCASSAGAGAPYEQYFGPGTRLTVT.